Listed here are 23 T cell receptor beta chains from one sample, sequenced in a study of blood T cell repertoires in COVID-19. Measured with immunoSEQ multiplex PCR; TCRdb has only the in-frame clones, and not every one. Counted here are roughly 60,000 clones, approximately 91% occurring once; the ten biggest clones make up roughly 8.4%. Sequences were obtained from peripheral blood. All receptors derive from a man between 60 and 75 years old with active COVID-19.

The chain recombines TRBV25-1 with TRBJ1-2, with 10 bases matching TRBD1. Unmatched junction bases numbered 4, after V lost 5 bases and J lost 7 bases. This CDR3 region has 13 residues. Germline V gives CDR1 MGHDK, CDR2 SYGVNS. The CDR3 spells CASSLTGGIGYTF. The CDR3 nucleotides read TGTGCCAGCAGTCTGACAGGGGGCATTGGCTACACCTTC.

J is TRBJ2-3 and V is TRBV4-1; 7 bases map to TRBD2. This CDR3 has 17 residues. CDR1 is MGHRA, CDR2 YSYEKL, per germline. V gave up 0 bases and J gave up 4 bases; unmatched junction bases: 10. CDR3 amino acids: CASSQDVLAGAADTQYF. The CDR3 region has the DNA TGCGCCAGCAGCCAAGATGTTTTGGCGGGAGCGGCAGATACGCAGTATTTT.

The chain has TRBV18 and TRBJ2-7; D is possibly TRBD1 (5 bases). CDR3 length: 13 amino acids. The V end was cut by 3 bases, the J end by 2 bases, with 8 bases between. In germline, CDR1 is KGHSH, CDR2 LQKENI. CDR3 bases: TGTGCCAGCTCACCCCAGGGTACCTACGAGCAGTACTTC. It is translated as CASSPQGTYEQYF.

In this sample, this clone turned up many times. The chain is built from TRBV12-3 or TRBV12-4 and TRBJ2-7, with D tentatively TRBD1 (6 bases). The CDR3 has 12 residues. The V gene lost 3 bases and the J gene lost 7 bases, with 10 bases spanning the gap. As DNA, the CDR3 is TGTGCCAGCAGTTTTCAGGGGTTGGAGCAGTACTTC. Protein: CASSFQGLEQYF.

This clone was seen only once. The V call is TRBV30, the J call TRBJ2-5, with 7 bases matching TRBD1. The J segment lost 5 bases and the V segment lost 5 bases, leaving 8 bases of the junction unmatched. Germline V gene sequence: CDR1 GTSNPN, CDR2 SVGIG (reference sequence). CDR3 size: 13 residues. Here the CDR3 reads CAWDRQGRETQYF. In nucleotides, the CDR3 is TGTGCCTGGGACAGACAGGGCAGGGAGACCCAGTACTTC.

The chain joins TRBV5-6 to TRBJ2-5, with TRBD2 as a possible D gene (5 bases). In germline, CDR1 is SGHDT, CDR2 YYEEEE. There are 11 residues in the CDR3. V shed 2 bases and J shed 10 bases, with 9 bases lying between them. CDR3 nucleotide sequence: TGTGCCAGCAGCTTCGACCGGGACCAGTACTTC. This translates into CASSFDRDQYF.

CDR3 DNA sequence: TGTGCCAGCAGCATTAGCGGGCCCAATGAGCAGTTCTTC. The encoded protein is CASSISGPNEQFF. The chain is built from TRBV7-3 and TRBJ2-1, with TRBD2 matching over 7 bases. V shed 5 bases, J shed 6 bases, and the junction held 4 bases outside the gene matches. Germline CDR1 reads SGHTA; CDR2 reads FQGTGA. The CDR3 loop spans 13 amino acids.

The V and J genes are TRBV3-1 (or the pseudogene TRBV3-2) and TRBJ2-1, with TRBD2 identical over 12 bases. V was pared by 4 bases and J by 7 bases, with 8 bases of the junction left unmatched. The CDR3 length is 16 residues. CDR1 and CDR2 from the germline V gene are LGHDT and YNNKEL (reference sequence). The CDR3 spells CASSPLAGGYRNEQFF. The CDR3 DNA follows: TGTGCCAGCAGCCCCCTAGCGGGAGGGTATCGTAATGAGCAGTTCTTC.

The chain recombines TRBV30 with TRBJ2-3, with 9 positions matching TRBD1. The CDR3 is 15 residues long. Trimming cost V 2 bases and J 4 bases; bases outside gene matches: 7. Germline V lookup: CDR1 GTSNPN, CDR2 SVGIG (reference sequence). Here the CDR3 reads CAWSPGQGSPDTQYF. The CDR3 DNA reads as TGTGCCTGGAGTCCCGGACAGGGGAGCCCAGATACGCAGTATTTT. Based on the CDR3 plus reference TRBV30 and TRBJ2-3, the full variable domain is SQTIHQWPATLVQPVGSPLSLECTVEGTSNPNLYWYRQAAGRGLQLLFYSVGIGQISSEVPQNLSASRPQDRQFILSSKKLLLSDSGFYLCAWSPGQGSPDTQYFGPGTRLTVL.

The chain combines TRBV5-1 with TRBJ2-7; 14 bases align to TRBD2. J was trimmed by 0 bases and V by 4 bases; bases with no gene match: 12. Germline CDR1 reads SGHRS; CDR2 reads YFSETQ. The CDR3 consists of 19 residues. CDR3 protein: CASSGGTSGRSLISYEQYF. DNA for the CDR3: TGCGCCAGCAGCGGCGGGACTAGCGGGAGAAGCTTGATCTCCTACGAGCAGTACTTC.

The chain links TRBV11-3 to TRBJ2-3, with 10 bases identical to TRBD2. This CDR3 contains 17 residues. The junction had 7 bases not matched to a gene; V was cut back by 2 bases and J by 2 bases. Germline loops: CDR1 SGHNT, CDR2 YENEEA. CDR3 bases: TGTGCCAGCAGCTTAAGAAGGGGACTAGCGCTCACAGATACGCAGTATTTT. This sequence encodes CASSLRRGLALTDTQYF.

V and J are TRBV5-3 and TRBJ1-5; no clear D. TRBV5-3 is an ORF, and what it does is uncertain. CDR3 length: 17 residues. V lost 3 bases, J lost 3 bases, and 19 bases lay in between. The CDR3 loop is CARSWLSSPRYNQPQHF. The CDR3 DNA reads as TGTGCCAGAAGCTGGCTCTCCTCCCCCAGGTACAATCAGCCCCAGCATTTT.

This clone was counted only a few times. This chain connects TRBV18 to TRBJ1-6, with 9 nucleotides matching TRBD1. Per germline, CDR1 KGHSH and CDR2 LQKENI. With 5 bases clipped from V and 14 bases from J, the junction kept 13 bases outside the gene matches. The CDR3 spans 15 residues. For the CDR3, the DNA is TGTGCCAGCTCAAGCGGGACAGGGTCCCTAGTGGCCCTCCACTTT. This codes for CASSSGTGSLVALHF.

This chain uses TRBV5-1 with TRBJ1-2, with no clear D. Trimming stripped 4 bases from V and 2 bases from J, with 9 bases between. There are 13 residues in the CDR3. Germline V gene sequence: CDR1 SGHRS, CDR2 YFSETQ. Here the CDR3 reads CASSVSENYGYTF. The DNA of the CDR3 is TGCGCCAGCAGCGTCAGCGAAAACTATGGCTACACCTTC.

This clone has just one count. V is TRBV7-9 and J is TRBJ1-4; maybe TRBD1 (5 bases). V was trimmed by 3 bases and J by 7 bases, leaving 6 bases between them. The V gene's germline CDR1 is SEHNR and CDR2 FQNEAQ (reference sequence). This CDR3 spans 12 amino acids. The CDR3 spells CASSFDSEKLFF. CDR3 bases: TGTGCCAGCAGCTTCGACAGTGAAAAACTGTTTTTT. Drawing the rest from reference TRBV7-9 and TRBJ1-4, the complete variable domain is DTGVSQNPRHKITKRGQNVTFRCDPISEHNRLYWYRQTLGQGPEFLTYFQNEAQLEKSRLLSDRFSAERPKGSFSTLEIQRTEQGDSAMYLCASSFDSEKLFFGSGTQLSVL.

V usage is TRBV9 and J usage is TRBJ2-5; D gene uncertain. CDR1 SGDLS and CDR2 YYNGEE come from the germline V gene. V lost 0 bases to trimming and J lost 2 bases, with 14 bases between them. The CDR3 loop spans 16 amino acids. The CDR3, as DNA: TGTGCCAGCAGCGTAGGCGGTGCCACCTTACAAGAGACCCAGTACTTC. The encoded protein is CASSVGGATLQETQYF.

This rearrangement joins TRBV28 to TRBJ2-2; 8 bases are a match to TRBD2. V gave up 4 bases and J gave up 0 bases; unmatched junction bases: 10. The CDR3 is 18 amino acids. Germline V lookup: CDR1 MDHEN, CDR2 SYDVKM. The CDR3 sequence is CASSSLPSSGPNTGELFF. As DNA, the CDR3 is TGTGCCAGCAGTTCCCTACCATCTAGCGGGCCGAACACCGGGGAGCTGTTTTTT.

This sequence joins TRBV11-2 and TRBJ2-2; 8 bases match TRBD2. V lost 5 bases to trimming and J lost 5 bases; unmatched junction nucleotides: 10. Germline CDR1 SGHAT, CDR2 FQNNGV. The CDR3 runs 16 residues. The CDR3 sequence is CASSLTSGGRTGELFF. In DNA, the CDR3 is TGTGCCAGCAGCCTCACTAGCGGAGGAAGGACCGGGGAGCTGTTTTTT.

The J gene is TRBJ2-3, the V gene TRBV9, with D maybe TRBD1 (6 bases). The CDR3 is 14 amino acids. Per the germline V gene, CDR1 is SGDLS and CDR2 is YYNGEE. V was clipped by 3 bases and J by 5 bases, with 13 bases between them. CDR3 residues: CASSEGQSRDTQYF. DNA for the CDR3: TGTGCCAGCAGCGAAGGACAGTCAAGAGATACGCAGTATTTT.

This CDR3 reads CAISAQTGFENTEAFF. The CDR3 bases are TGTGCCATCAGTGCCCAGACAGGGTTTGAGAACACTGAAGCTTTCTTT. V is TRBV10-3 and J is TRBJ1-1; 7 bases are a match to TRBD1. Germline loops: CDR1 ENHRY, CDR2 SYGVKD. V shed 4 bases, J shed 1 base, and the junction held 9 bases outside the gene matches. The CDR3 extends over 16 amino acids.

This sequence joins TRBV21-1 and TRBJ2-7; the D call in the table, TRBD2, was not verified against the DNA. TRBV21-1 is noted as a pseudogene. This CDR3 is 14 amino acids long. The CDR3 protein is CASRAGDYPYEQYF. The CDR3 coding sequence is TGTGCCAGCCGAGCGGGAGATTACCCCTACGAGCAGTACTTC.

This clone occurred a few times. The rearrangement joins TRBV10-2 to TRBJ2-7; TRBD1 aligns across 9 bases. Trimming cost V 6 bases and J 7 bases; bases outside gene matches: 7. The CDR3 runs to 13 residues. From germline, CDR1 is WSHSY and CDR2 SAAADI. CDR3 region: CASSLGQGREQYF. DNA of the CDR3: TGCGCCAGCAGCCTGGGACAGGGTAGAGAGCAGTACTTC.

V usage is TRBV18 and J usage is TRBJ2-7, with TRBD1 as a possible D gene (6 bases). The CDR3 totals 13 residues. Trimming cost V 3 bases and J 1 base, with 7 bases left between them. The germline V gene has CDR1 KGHSH and CDR2 LQKENI. CDR3 sequence reads: CASSPDRSYEQYF. CDR3 nucleotide sequence: TGTGCCAGCTCACCGGACAGATCCTACGAGCAGTACTTC.